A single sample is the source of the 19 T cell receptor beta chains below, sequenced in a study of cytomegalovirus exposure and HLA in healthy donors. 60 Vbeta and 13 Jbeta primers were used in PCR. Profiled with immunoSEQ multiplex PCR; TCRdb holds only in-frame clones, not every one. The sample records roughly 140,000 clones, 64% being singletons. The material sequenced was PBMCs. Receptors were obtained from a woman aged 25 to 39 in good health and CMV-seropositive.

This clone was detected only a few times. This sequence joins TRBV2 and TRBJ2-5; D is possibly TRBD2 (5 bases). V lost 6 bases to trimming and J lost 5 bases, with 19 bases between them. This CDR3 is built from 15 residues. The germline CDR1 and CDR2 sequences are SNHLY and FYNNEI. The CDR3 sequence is CASRPREAPWETQYF. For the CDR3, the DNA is TGTGCCAGCAGACCTCGGGAAGCACCATGGGAGACCCAGTACTTC. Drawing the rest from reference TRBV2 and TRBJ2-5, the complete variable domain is EPEVTQTPSHQVTQMGQEVILRCVPISNHLYFYWYRQILGQKVEFLVSFYNNEISEKSEIFDDQFSVERPDGSNFTLKIRSTKLEDSAMYFCASRPREAPWETQYFGPGTRLLVL.

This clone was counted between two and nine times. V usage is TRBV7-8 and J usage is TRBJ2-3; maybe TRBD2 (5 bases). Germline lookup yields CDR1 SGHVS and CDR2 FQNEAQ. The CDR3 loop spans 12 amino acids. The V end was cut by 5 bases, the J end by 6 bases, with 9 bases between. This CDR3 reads CASSPRGDTQYF. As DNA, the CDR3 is TGTGCCAGCAGCCCCCGAGGGGATACGCAGTATTTT.

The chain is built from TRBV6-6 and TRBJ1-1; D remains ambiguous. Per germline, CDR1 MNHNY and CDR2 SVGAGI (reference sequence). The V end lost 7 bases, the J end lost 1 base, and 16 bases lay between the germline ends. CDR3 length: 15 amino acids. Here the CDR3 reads CASTAPGEGNTEAFF. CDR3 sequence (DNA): TGTGCCAGCACCGCCCCCGGGGAAGGGAACACTGAAGCTTTCTTT.

In DNA form, the CDR3 reads TGTGCCAGCAGCTTAGGTTTCATTCAGGCCGATATACACTACGAGCAGTACTTC. It is translated as CASSLGFIQADIHYEQYF. The rearrangement links TRBV7-2 to TRBJ2-7; no definite D call. There are 18 residues in the CDR3. Per the germline V gene, CDR1 is SGHTA and CDR2 is FQGNSA. V dropped 1 base and J dropped 3 bases, with 22 bases sitting between them.

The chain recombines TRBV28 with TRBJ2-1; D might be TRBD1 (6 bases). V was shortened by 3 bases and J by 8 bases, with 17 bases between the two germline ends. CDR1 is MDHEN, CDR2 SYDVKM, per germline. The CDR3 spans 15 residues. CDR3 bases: TGTGCCAGCAGTTTTAAGGGTCAGGGGTGGTATGAGCAGTTCTTC. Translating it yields CASSFKGQGWYEQFF.

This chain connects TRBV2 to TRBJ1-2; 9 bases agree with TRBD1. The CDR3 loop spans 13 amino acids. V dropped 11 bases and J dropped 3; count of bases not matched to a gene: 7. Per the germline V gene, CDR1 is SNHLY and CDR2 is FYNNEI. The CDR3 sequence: CAGTGTGHYGYTF. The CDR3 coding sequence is TGTGCCGGGACCGGGACAGGGCACTATGGCTACACCTTC.

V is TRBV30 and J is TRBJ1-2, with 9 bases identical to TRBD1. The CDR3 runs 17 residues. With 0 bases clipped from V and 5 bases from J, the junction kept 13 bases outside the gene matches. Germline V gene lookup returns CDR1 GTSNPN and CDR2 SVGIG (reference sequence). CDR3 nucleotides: TGTGCCTGGAGTGTAATTGAAAGAGGACAGGGGCGGTATGGCTACACCTTC. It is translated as CAWSVIERGQGRYGYTF.

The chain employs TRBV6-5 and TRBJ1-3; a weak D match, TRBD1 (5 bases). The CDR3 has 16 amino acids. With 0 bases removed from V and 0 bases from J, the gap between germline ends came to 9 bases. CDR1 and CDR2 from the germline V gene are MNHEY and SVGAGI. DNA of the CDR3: TGTGCCAGCAGTTACTCTTACAGGTTCTCTGGAAACACCATATATTTT. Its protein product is CASSYSYRFSGNTIYF.

This chain's CDR3 is CASSSSGWNEQFF. CDR3 bases: TGTGCCAGCAGCTCATCGGGGTGGAATGAGCAGTTCTTC. V gene TRBV5-4 combines with J gene TRBJ2-1; a weak D match, TRBD2 (5 bases). The V end lost 3 bases, the J end lost 7 bases, and 11 bases lay between the germline ends. Germline values: CDR1 SGHNT, CDR2 YYREEE (reference sequence). The CDR3 consists of 13 residues.

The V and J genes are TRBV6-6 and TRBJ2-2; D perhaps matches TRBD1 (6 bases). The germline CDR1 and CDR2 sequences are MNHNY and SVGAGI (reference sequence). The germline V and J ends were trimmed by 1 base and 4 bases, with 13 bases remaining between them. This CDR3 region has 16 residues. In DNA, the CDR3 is TGTGCCAGCAGTTACTTAACAGGGTTAGGCACCGGGGAGCTGTTTTTT. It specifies CASSYLTGLGTGELFF.

The CDR3 DNA reads TGTGCCAGCAGCTTGGCCGCACTAGCGGGCATCACAGATACGCAGTATTTT. Encoded protein: CASSLAALAGITDTQYF. This chain connects TRBV7-6 to TRBJ2-3; 9 bases match TRBD2. Germline CDR1 SGHVS, CDR2 FNYEAQ. This CDR3 has 17 amino acids. The trim removed 3 bases at V and 2 bases at J, leaving 9 bases unmatched.

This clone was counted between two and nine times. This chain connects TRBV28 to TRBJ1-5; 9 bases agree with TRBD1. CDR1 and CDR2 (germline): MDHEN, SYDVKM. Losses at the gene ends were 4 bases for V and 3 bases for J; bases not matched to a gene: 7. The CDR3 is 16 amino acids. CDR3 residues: CASSWWDREANQPQHF. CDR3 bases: TGTGCCAGCAGTTGGTGGGACAGGGAAGCCAATCAGCCCCAGCATTTT.

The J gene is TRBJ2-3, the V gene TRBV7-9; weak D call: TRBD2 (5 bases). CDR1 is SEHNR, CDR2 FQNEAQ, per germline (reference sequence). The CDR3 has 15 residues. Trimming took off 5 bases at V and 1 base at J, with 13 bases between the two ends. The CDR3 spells CASSPAGLRTDTQYF. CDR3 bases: TGTGCCAGCAGCCCGGCCGGACTGCGCACAGATACGCAGTATTTT.

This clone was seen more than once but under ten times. CDR3 DNA: TGTGCCAGCAGCTTAGTACAGGCTACAGATACGCAGTATTTT. Protein sequence: CASSLVQATDTQYF. V and J are TRBV7-2 and TRBJ2-3, with a weak D call TRBD1 (5 bases). The CDR3 runs 14 residues. Deletions cut 1 base from V and 3 bases from J, with 8 bases between. CDR1 and CDR2 from the germline V gene are SGHTA and FQGNSA. Using reference TRBV7-2 and TRBJ2-3 for the parts outside the CDR3, the full variable domain is GAGVSQSPSNKVTEKGKDVELRCDPISGHTALYWYRQSLGQGLEFLIYFQGNSAPDKSGLPSDRFSAERTGGSVSTLTIQRTQQEDSAVYLCASSLVQATDTQYFGPGTRLTVL.

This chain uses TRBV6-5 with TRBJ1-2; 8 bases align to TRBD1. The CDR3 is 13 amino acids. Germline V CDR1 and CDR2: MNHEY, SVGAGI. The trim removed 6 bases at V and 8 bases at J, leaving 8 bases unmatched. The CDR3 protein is CASRPDRGGGYTF. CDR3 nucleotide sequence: TGTGCCAGCAGACCCGACAGGGGAGGCGGCTACACCTTC.

The chain's CDR3 is CASTAGTVEQYF. Written as DNA, the CDR3 is TGTGCCAGCACTGCGGGAACGGTCGAGCAGTACTTC. The chain combines TRBV2 with TRBJ2-5; maybe TRBD2 (6 bases). The J call may be wrong; the DNA end is better matched by TRBJ2-7. This CDR3 spans 12 amino acids. Germline-derived CDR1 and CDR2 are SNHLY and FYNNEI.

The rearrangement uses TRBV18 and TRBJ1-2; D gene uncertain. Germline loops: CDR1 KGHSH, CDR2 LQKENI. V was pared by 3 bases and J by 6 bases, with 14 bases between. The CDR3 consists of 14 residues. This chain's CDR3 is CASSPSSGFHGYTF. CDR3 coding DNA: TGTGCCAGCTCACCGAGCTCGGGGTTCCATGGCTACACCTTC.

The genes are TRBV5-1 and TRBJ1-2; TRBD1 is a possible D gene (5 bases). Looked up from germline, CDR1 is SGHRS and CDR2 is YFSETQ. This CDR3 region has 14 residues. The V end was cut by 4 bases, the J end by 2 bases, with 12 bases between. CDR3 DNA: TGCGCCAGCAGCGAAGTCGGGGGGAACTATGGCTACACCTTC. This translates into CASSEVGGNYGYTF.

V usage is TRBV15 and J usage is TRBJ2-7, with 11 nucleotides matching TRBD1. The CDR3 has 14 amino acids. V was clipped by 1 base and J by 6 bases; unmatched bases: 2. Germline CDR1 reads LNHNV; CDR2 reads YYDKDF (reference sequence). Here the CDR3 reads CATSRGDRGVEQYF. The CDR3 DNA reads TGTGCCACCAGCAGAGGGGACAGGGGGGTCGAGCAGTACTTC.